This T cell receptor (beta chain) was captured by sequencing in a study of T cell responses to AZD1222 COVID-19 vaccine. Study details: Pooling of second doses given at about 4 or about 12 weeks was done. General study points: White British donors predominated, females outnumbered males, and clonal diversity was possibly underestimated. Sampled repertoires all dated from after the peak T cell response. Reportedly, nearly half the spike-specific TCRs target unmutated variant regions.

The method was immunoSEQ multiplex PCR; TCRdb's version includes in-frame clones alone and lacks a portion of them. The data contain 90,000 to 150,000 clones, less than 95% of them singletons. For this clone: Its antigen is not known.

CDR1 LGHDT and CDR2 YNNKEL come from the germline V gene (reference sequence). The V end was cut by 6 bases, the J end by 1 base, with 6 bases between. The CDR3 is 12 amino acids. The sequences come from peripheral blood, collected on day 0 of AZD1222 vaccination. The V gene is TRBV3-1 (or the pseudogene TRBV3-2), the J gene TRBJ1-1; no definite D call. This receptor was taken from an adult in good health. The CDR3 region is CASRDPNTEAFF. The CDR3 DNA follows: TGTGCCAGCAGAGACCCGAACACTGAAGCTTTCTTT.